The following is a T cell receptor beta chain sequence with its context. The sample comes from a study of T cells in Graves' hyperthyroidism and ophthalmopathy. The source material, RNA transcripts, was used to amplify TCR beta CDR3 regions. A set of HTBI primers served as the primers for a first-round RT-PCR of the TCR CDR3. TCRdb re-derived calls from the multiplex PCR reads in MiXCR, one entry per CDR3 protein. The sample yields about 760,000 distinct CDR3 sequences, 30% to 40% seen once. The CDR3 has 14 residues. In germline, CDR1 is MNHEY, CDR2 SVGAGI. Trimming pared 8 bases from V and 4 bases from J, leaving 15 bases between. It was uncontrolled infection, other autoimmune disease, pregnancy or lactation that excluded patients. Diagnosis rested on symptoms, serum thyroxine and TRAb, thyroid ultrasound, and orbital computed tomography.

The receptor was derived from a woman in her forties with Graves' hyperthyroidism. The material sequenced was blood. The gene calls are TRBV6-5 and TRBJ1-5; D gene unclear. This CDR3 reads CASSSVDPNQPQHF. Written as DNA, the CDR3 is TGTGCCAGCTCCTCCGTCGACCCTAATCAGCCCCAGCATTTT.